Included here is one T cell receptor (beta chain) sequence, with context. The data stem from a study of blood T cell repertoires in COVID-19. On the study more broadly: Samples came from the United States, Italy and Spain, spanning acute and convalescent COVID-19. Sources were T cells, B-cell-depleted T cells, or PBMCs; the material itself was cDNA or gDNA.

The ends were cut back, 4 bases at V and 2 bases at J, with 11 bases in the middle. The CDR3 has 14 residues. Germline-derived CDR1 and CDR2 are SGHNT and YYREEE (reference sequence). Original analysis: Amplification with reference gene primers provided the estimates of nucleated cell counts. Method: immunoSEQ multiplex PCR; TCRdb's copy keeps in-frame clones and lacks some. That table supplies the V and J calls and clone size; D and trimming were determined from the DNA. Among roughly 200,000 clones listed, approximately 87% were seen once. This clonotype originated in a woman aged 18-29 years who had recovered from COVID-19. V is TRBV5-4 and J is TRBJ2-3, with D possibly being TRBD2 (6 bases). Sequencing used peripheral blood. The CDR3 nucleotides read TGTGCCAGCAGCCCGGGAGTTGACACAGATACGCAGTATTTT. Its protein is CASSPGVDTDTQYF. The full variable domain, rest sourced from reference TRBV5-4 and TRBJ2-3, is ETGVTQSPTHLIKTRGQQVTLRCSSQSGHNTVSWYQQALGQGPQFIFQYYREEENGRGNFPPRFSGLQFPNYSSELNVNALELDDSALYLCASSPGVDTDTQYFGPGTRLTVL.